The clone carrying this T cell receptor beta chain was seen many times. The sample originates from a study of response to subunit inactivated influenza vaccine. TCRdb passed the RT-PCR reads through MiXCR, listing each CDR3 protein once. Among some 640,000 distinct CDR3 sequences listed, about 15% were seen once. V dropped 2 bases and J dropped 8; count of bases not matched to a gene: 5. The length of the CDR3 is 14 residues. Material: PBMCs from blood, obtained roughly 2 weeks before vaccination. The TCR was taken from a man aged 45-60 years who received an inactivated influenza vaccine. The rearrangement uses TRBV12-3 or TRBV12-4 and TRBJ2-1, with TRBD2 identical over 8 bases. DNA of the CDR3: TGTGCCAGCAGTTTAATGGCGGGGGGTGATGAGCAGTTCTTC. It encodes CASSLMAGGDEQFF.